These T cell receptor beta chains were read from a single sample in a study of vaccination and CD4 T cells after COVID-19. TCRdb called the PCR reads again in MiXCR, with one record for every CDR3 protein. The table records about 20,000 distinct CDR3 sequences, under 80% of them present only once. These receptors' antigens are unknown. The sample consisted of CD4+ T cells from blood, cultured in vitro. The receptors were gathered from a human donor who had recovered from COVID-19. CDR3s include the opening cysteine and the closing phenylalanine or tryptophan. D genes are given only for firm matches. The size of a clone is reported for some rows only, either as once, few or many, or as a class for expanded clones.

TRBV27	-	few	TRBJ1-2	CASSFLAGNGYTF	TGTGCCAGCAGTTTTCTGGCAGGGAACGGCTACACCTTC
TRBV7-9	-	-	TRBJ2-7	CASSSLTGNYEQYF	TGTGCCAGCAGCTCCCTGACTGGGAACTACGAGCAGTACTTC
TRBV7-3	TRBD2	-	TRBJ2-5	CASSLTGGETQYF	TGTGCCAGCAGCTTAACGGGAGGGGAGACCCAGTACTTC
TRBV12-3/TRBV12-4	-	-	TRBJ1-6	CASSKSEVNNSPLHF	TGTGCCAGCTCCAAGTCAGAAGTCAATAATTCACCCCTCCACTTT
TRBV7-2	-	-	TRBJ2-7	CASSLGVNEQYF	TGTGCCAGCAGCTTAGGAGTAAACGAGCAGTACTTC
TRBV11-3	TRBD1	few	TRBJ1-1	CASSLGTGVEAFF	TGTGCCAGCAGCTTGGGGACAGGGGTTGAAGCTTTCTTT
TRBV5-1	TRBD2	-	TRBJ2-5	CASSLSGVLRQETQYF	TGCGCCAGCAGCTTGAGCGGGGTACTTCGGCAAGAGACCCAGTACTTC
TRBV7-2	-	-	TRBJ1-1	CASSFSVNTEAFF	TGTGCCAGCAGCTTTTCCGTGAACACTGAAGCTTTCTTT
TRBV24-1	-	-	TRBJ2-3	CATSDKGWSGTDTQYF	TGTGCCACCAGTGATAAGGGTTGGTCCGGCACAGATACGCAGTATTTT
TRBV7-2	-	-	TRBJ2-3	CASSLRDFRAGPLTDTQYF	TGTGCCAGCAGCCTGAGGGATTTTCGGGCGGGGCCCCTCACAGATACGCAGTATTTT
TRBV9	-	-	TRBJ2-7	CASSVMPGSARLEQYF	TGTGCCAGCAGCGTTATGCCTGGGTCAGCGCGGCTTGAGCAGTACTTC
TRBV2	TRBD1	few	TRBJ1-2	CASRGGTVLNYGYTF	TGTGCCAGCAGGGGGGGGACAGTCCTTAACTATGGCTACACCTTC
TRBV10-3	-	-	TRBJ1-1	CATSRAGNSDTEAFF	TGTGCCACGTCAAGGGCAGGGAATTCGGACACTGAAGCTTTCTTT
TRBV11-3	-	-	TRBJ2-2	CASSSTWATNTGELFF	TGTGCCAGCAGCTCGACTTGGGCTACTAACACCGGGGAGCTGTTTTTT
TRBV6-2/TRBV6-3	-	-	TRBJ1-1	CASSLHGDRGTEAFF	TGTGCCAGCAGCCTCCACGGGGATCGTGGCACTGAAGCTTTCTTT
TRBV27	-	few	TRBJ2-5	CASSLNYGETQYF	TGTGCCAGCAGTCTGAATTACGGGGAGACCCAGTACTTC
TRBV27	-	-	TRBJ2-5	CASGHTQETQYF	TGTGCCAGCGGTCACACTCAAGAGACCCAGTACTTC
TRBV7-6	-	-	TRBJ2-5	CASSFGQQETQYF	TGTGCCAGCAGCTTCGGACAGCAAGAGACCCAGTACTTC